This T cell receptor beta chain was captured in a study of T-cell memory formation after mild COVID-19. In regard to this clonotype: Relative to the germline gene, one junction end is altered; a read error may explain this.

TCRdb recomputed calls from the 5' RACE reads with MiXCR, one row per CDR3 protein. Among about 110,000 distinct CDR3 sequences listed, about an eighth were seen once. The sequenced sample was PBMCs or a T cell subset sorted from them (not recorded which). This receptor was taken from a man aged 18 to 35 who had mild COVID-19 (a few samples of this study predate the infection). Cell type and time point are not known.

The CDR3 DNA follows: TGTGCAAGCAGCCCCGGAAATCAGCCCCAGCATTTT. Its protein is CASSPGNQPQHF. The V call is TRBV7-9, the J call TRBJ1-5; D uncertain. The germline gives CDR1 SEHNR, CDR2 FQNEAQ (reference sequence). CDR3 length: 12 residues.